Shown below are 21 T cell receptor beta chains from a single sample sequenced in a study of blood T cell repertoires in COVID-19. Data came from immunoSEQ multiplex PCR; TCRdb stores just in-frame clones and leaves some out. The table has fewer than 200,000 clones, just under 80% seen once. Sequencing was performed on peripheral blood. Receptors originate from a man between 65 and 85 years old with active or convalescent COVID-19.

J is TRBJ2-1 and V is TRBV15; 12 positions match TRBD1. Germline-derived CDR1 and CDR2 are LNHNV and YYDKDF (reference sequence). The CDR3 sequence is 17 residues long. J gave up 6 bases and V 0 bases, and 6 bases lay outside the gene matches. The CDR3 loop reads CATSRDTGTGGRNEQFF. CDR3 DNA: TGTGCCACCAGCAGAGACACCGGGACAGGGGGCCGCAATGAGCAGTTCTTC.

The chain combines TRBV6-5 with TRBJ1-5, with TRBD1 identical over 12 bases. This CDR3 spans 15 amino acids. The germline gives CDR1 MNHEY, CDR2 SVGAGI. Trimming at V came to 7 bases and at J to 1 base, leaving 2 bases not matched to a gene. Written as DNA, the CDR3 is TGTGCCAGCAAGGGACAGGGGGCGAGCAATCAGCCCCAGCATTTT. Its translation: CASKGQGASNQPQHF.

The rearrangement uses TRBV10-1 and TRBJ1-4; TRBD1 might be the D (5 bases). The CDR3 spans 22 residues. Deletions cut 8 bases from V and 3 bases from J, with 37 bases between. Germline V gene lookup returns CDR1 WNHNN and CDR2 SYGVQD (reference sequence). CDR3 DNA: TGCGCCAGCCGACTGGAAAGCCGGCTAGGGACTGGGATCCACGCAGCTAATGAAAAACTGTTTTTT. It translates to CASRLESRLGTGIHAANEKLFF.

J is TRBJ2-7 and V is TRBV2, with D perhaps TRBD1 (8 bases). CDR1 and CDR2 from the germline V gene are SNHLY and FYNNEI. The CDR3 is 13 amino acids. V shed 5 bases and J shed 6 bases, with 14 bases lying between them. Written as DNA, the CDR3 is TGTGCCAGCAGTCAACAGGGGGAGGGCGAGCAGTACTTC. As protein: CASSQQGEGEQYF.

The CDR3 reads CASSPGTLNTEAFF. CDR3 bases: TGTGCCAGCAGCCCCGGGACATTGAACACTGAAGCTTTCTTT. This chain links TRBV6-2 or TRBV6-3 with TRBJ1-1; the D gene is possibly TRBD1 (6 bases). Trimming removed 6 bases from V and 0 bases from J, with 11 bases in between. Germline V lookup: CDR1 MNHEY, CDR2 SVGEGT. The CDR3 loop spans 14 amino acids.

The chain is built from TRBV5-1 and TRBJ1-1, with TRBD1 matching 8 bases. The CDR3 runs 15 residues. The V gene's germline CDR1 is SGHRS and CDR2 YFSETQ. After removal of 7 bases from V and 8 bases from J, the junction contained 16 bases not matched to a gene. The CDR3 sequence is CASLKTPGQEAEAFF. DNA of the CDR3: TGCGCCAGCCTGAAAACACCGGGACAGGAGGCCGAAGCTTTCTTT. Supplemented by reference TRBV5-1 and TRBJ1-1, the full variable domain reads KAGVTQTPRYLIKTRGQQVTLSCSPISGHRSVSWYQQTPGQGLQFLFEYFSETQRNKGNFPGRFSGRQFSNSRSEMNVSTLELGDSALYLCASLKTPGQEAEAFFGQGTRLTVV.

Written as DNA, the CDR3 is TGCAGCGCCCGAAGGGGAGGGGCCCCCTACGAGCAGTACTTC. Translated, it gives CSARRGGAPYEQYF. The chain carries TRBV29-1 and TRBJ2-7, with 7 positions matching TRBD2. The CDR3 totals 14 residues. Losses at the gene ends were 7 bases for V and 2 bases for J; bases not matched to a gene: 11. CDR1 is SQVTM, CDR2 ANQGSEA, per germline.

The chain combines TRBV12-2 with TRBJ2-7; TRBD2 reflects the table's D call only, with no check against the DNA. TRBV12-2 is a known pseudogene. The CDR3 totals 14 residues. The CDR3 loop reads CASRFAREDWEQYF. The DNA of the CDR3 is TGTGCAAGTCGCTTCGCCAGGGAGGATTGGGAGCAGTACTTC.

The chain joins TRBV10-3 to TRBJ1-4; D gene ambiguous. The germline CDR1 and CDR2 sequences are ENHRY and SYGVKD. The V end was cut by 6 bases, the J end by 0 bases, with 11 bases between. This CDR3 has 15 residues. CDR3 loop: CAIRGTKTTNEKLFF. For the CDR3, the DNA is TGTGCCATCAGAGGAACTAAGACAACTAATGAAAAACTGTTTTTT.

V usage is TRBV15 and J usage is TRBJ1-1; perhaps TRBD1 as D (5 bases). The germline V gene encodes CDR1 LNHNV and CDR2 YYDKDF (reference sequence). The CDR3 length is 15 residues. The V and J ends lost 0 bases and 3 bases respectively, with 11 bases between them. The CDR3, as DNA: TGTGCCACCAGCAGAGAAGGGGCTATGGACACTGAAGCTTTCTTT. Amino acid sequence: CATSREGAMDTEAFF.

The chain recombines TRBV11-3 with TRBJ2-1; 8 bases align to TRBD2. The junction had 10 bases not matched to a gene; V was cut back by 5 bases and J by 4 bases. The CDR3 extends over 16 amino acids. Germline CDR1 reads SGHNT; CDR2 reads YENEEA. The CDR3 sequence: CASSERAGGEYNEQFF. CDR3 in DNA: TGTGCCAGCAGCGAGAGGGCGGGGGGTGAATACAATGAGCAGTTCTTC.

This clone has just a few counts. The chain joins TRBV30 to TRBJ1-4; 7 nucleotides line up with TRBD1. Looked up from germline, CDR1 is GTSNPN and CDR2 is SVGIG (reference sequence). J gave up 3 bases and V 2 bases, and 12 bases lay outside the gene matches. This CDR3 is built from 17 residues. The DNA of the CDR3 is TGTGCCTGGAGTCGAGAGACAGGGCTGTTGGCTAATGAAAAACTGTTTTTT. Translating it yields CAWSRETGLLANEKLFF.

The CDR3 sequence: CASSPGVVLPTEAFF. CDR3 nucleotides: TGTGCCAGCAGCCCAGGGGTGGTCCTCCCCACTGAAGCTTTCTTT. The V gene is TRBV2, the J gene TRBJ1-1, with a weak D call TRBD1 (6 bases). From germline, CDR1 is SNHLY and CDR2 FYNNEI. Trimming removed 6 bases at V and 4 bases at J, with 18 bases between. The CDR3 loop spans 15 amino acids.

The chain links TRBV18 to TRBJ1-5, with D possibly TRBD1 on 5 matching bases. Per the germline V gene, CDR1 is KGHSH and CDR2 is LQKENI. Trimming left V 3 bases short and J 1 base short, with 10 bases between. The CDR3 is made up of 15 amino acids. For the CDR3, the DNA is TGTGCCAGCTCACCTCGGGGGGGGAGCAATCAGCCCCAGCATTTT. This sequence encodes CASSPRGGSNQPQHF.

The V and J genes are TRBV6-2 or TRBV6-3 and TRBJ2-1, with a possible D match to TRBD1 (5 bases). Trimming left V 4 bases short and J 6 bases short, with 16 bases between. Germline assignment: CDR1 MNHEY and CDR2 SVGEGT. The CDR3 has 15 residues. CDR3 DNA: TGTGCCAGCAGTTTCCAGGGTGATCTTGGCAATGAGCAGTTCTTC. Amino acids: CASSFQGDLGNEQFF.

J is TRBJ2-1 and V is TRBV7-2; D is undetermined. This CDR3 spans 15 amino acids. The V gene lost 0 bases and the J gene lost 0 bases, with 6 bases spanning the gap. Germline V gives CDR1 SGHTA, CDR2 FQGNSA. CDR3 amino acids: CASSLAVASYNEQFF. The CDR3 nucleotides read TGTGCCAGCAGCTTAGCGGTAGCCTCCTACAATGAGCAGTTCTTC.

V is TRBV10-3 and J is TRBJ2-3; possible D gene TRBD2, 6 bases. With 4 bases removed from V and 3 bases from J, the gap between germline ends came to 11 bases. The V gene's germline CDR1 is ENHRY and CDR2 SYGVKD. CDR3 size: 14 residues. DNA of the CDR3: TGTGCCATCAGTGCGGAGGGCCGAACAGATACGCAGTATTTT. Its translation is CAISAEGRTDTQYF.

CDR3 DNA: TGTGCCAGCAGTTCCGCGACAGATACGCAGTATTTT. Amino acid sequence: CASSSATDTQYF. The rearrangement joins TRBV12-3 or TRBV12-4 to TRBJ2-3; no reliable D call. V was clipped by 4 bases and J by 3 bases, with 5 bases between them. CDR3 length: 12 residues.

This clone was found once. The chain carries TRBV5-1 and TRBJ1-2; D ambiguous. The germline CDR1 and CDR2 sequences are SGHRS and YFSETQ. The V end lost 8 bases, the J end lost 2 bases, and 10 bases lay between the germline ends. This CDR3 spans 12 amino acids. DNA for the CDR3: TGCGCCAGTGGGGAGGCCAACTATGGCTACACCTTC. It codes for CASGEANYGYTF.

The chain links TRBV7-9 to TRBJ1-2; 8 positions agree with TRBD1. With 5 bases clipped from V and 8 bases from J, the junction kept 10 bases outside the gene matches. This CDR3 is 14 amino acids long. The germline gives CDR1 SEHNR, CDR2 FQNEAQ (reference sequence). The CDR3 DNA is TGTGCCAGCAGCAGAGAGGACAGGGTCGAAGGCTACACCTTC. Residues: CASSREDRVEGYTF.

CDR3 residues: CASSLEGGRGYTF. In DNA, the CDR3 is TGTGCCAGCAGCTTAGAAGGGGGCAGAGGCTACACCTTC. V usage is TRBV11-3 and J usage is TRBJ1-2; TRBD1 matches at 7 bases. The CDR3 runs to 13 residues. Germline CDR1 and CDR2: SGHNT and YENEEA. The J segment lost 8 bases and the V segment lost 0 bases, leaving 3 bases of the junction unmatched.